This T cell receptor beta chain was observed in a study of T cell responses to AZD1222 COVID-19 vaccine. Overall study: Pooling was applied to second doses at about 4 or about 12 weeks. Study-wide results and caveats: CD4 TCRs covered the whole spike, strongest at regions 160-218 and 743-854.

Details on this clone: Its target is not known.

The data were produced by immunoSEQ multiplex PCR, yet TCRdb's version contains in-frame clones alone and is incomplete. The data show 150,000 or so clones, roughly nine tenths seen once. This CDR3 contains 14 residues. In germline, CDR1 is GTSNPN, CDR2 SVGIG (reference sequence). V lost 0 bases and J lost 7, with 13 bases in between. V gene TRBV30 combines with J gene TRBJ1-5; no firm D call. This specimen was peripheral blood, taken on day 0 of AZD1222 vaccination. The TCR originated in an adult in good health. In DNA form, the CDR3 reads TGTGCCTGGAGTGTACTGGCAGGTGAACAGCCCCAGCATTTT. This codes for CAWSVLAGEQPQHF.